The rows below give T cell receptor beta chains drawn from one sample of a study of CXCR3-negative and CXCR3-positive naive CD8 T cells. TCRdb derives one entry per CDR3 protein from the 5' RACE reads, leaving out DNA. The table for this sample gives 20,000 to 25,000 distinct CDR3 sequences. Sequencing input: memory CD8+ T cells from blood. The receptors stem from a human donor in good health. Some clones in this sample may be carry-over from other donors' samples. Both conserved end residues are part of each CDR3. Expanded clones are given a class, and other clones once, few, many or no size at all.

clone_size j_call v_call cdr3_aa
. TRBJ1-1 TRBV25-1 CASSEFDEAAFF
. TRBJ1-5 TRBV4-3 CASSQVQGRGYQPQHF
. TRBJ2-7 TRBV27 CASAPGQATYEQYF
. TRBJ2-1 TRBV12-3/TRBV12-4 CASGSSYNEQFF
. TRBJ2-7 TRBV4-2 CASSQDKGTYEQYF
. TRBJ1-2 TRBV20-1 CSAPPGGSNYGYTF
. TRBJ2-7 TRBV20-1 CSASGDRDYEQYF
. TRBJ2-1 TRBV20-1 CSARDGALNYNEQFF
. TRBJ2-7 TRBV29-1 CSVEVLSSYEQYF
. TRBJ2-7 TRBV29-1 CSARIGPGGYEQYF
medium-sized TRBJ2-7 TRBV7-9 CASSSVRRSYEQYF
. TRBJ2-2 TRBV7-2 CASSTHRVSGELFF
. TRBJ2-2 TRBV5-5 CASSPTNYGFWQNTGELFF
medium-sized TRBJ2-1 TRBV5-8 CASSLSRSSYNEQFF
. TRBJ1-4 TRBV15 CATSREGGYSGNEKLFF
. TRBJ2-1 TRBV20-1 CSAHGLAANNEQFF
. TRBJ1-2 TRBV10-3 CAIKDGAGLAYGYTF
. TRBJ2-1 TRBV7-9 CASSLALAGGPSGWNNEQFF
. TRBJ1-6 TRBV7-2 CASSRTGQGAVSPLHF
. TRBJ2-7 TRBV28 CASSLPRDSSYEQYF
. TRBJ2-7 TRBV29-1 CSVDAGDEQYF
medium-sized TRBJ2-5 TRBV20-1 CSARDGTSGRSTETQYF
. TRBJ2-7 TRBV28 CASILSLGNVYEQYF
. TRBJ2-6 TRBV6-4 CASSDTTGAGANVLTF
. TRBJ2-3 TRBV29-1 CSRRDKYTDTQYF
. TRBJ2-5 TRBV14 CASSQDSRGLETQYF
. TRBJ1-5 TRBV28 CASSRGQGGNQPQHF
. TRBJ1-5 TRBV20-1 CSLGQGYNQPQHF
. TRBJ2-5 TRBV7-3 CASSLNGGGRQETQYF
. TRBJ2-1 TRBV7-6 CASSSRSDPYNEQFF
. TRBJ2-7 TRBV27 CASRQGGYEQYF
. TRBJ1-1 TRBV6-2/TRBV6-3 CASSSDWDRWNTEAFF
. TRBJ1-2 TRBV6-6 CASLSQNPGQGTSANYGYTF
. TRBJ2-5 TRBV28 CASSPPGYQETQYF
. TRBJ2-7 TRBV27 CASSQQGGDEQYF
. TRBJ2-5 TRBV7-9 CASSLVAETQYF
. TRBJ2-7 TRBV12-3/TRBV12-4 CASRGQTYEQYF
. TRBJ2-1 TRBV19 CASSITHDGGNEQFF
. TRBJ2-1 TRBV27 CASIPLDGPLTLNEQFF
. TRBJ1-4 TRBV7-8 CASSLAGGTGPPEKLFF
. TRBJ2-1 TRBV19 CASSISGISYNEQFF
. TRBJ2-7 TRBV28 CASSRTTGLYEQYF
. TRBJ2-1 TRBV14 CASSQLYNEQFF
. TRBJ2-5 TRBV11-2 CASSPNIGLAGETQYF
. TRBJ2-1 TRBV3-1 CASSPRGSYNEQFF
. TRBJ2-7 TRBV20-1 CSAKEQGRTYEQYF
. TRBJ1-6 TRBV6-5 CASRRRAGNYNSPLHF
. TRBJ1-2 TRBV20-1 CSALDRGGDGYTF
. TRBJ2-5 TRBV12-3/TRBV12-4 CASSLGAETQYF
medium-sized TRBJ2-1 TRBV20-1 CSARGLLSFNDEQFF
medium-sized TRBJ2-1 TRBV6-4 CASSDGLAGGIGEQFF
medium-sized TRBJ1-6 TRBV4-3 CASSPARTENSPLHF
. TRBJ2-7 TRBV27 CASSFEGGLVYEQYF
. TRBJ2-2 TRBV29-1 CSAHLAGGTNTGELFF